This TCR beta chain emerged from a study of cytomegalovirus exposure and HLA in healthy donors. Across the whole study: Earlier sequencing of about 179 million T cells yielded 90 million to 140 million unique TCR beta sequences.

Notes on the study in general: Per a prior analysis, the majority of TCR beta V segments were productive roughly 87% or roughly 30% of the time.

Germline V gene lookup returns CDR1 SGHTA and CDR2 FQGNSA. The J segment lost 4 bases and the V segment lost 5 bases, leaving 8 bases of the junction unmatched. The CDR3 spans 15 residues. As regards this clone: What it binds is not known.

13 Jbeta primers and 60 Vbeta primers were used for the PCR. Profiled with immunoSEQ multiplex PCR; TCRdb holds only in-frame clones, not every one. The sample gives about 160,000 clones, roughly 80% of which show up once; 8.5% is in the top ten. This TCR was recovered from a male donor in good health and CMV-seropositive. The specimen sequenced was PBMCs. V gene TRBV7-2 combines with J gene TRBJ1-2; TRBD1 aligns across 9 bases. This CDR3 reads CASSLEQGAIYGYTF. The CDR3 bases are TGTGCCAGCAGCCTCGAACAGGGGGCAATCTATGGCTACACCTTC.